This T cell receptor (beta chain) was found in a study of T cell responses to AZD1222 COVID-19 vaccine. Profiling relied on immunoSEQ multiplex PCR, and the TCRdb table lists in-frame clones only, not all of them. Of roughly 100,000 clones in the sample, about 90% were seen once. Concerning this clone: Its antigen is not identified.

This CDR3 is built from 15 residues. Germline V CDR1 and CDR2: LGHDT, YNNKEL (reference sequence). V was shortened by 0 bases and J by 9 bases, with 15 bases between the two germline ends. Study-wide results and caveats: Spike-specific TCR breadth and depth were elevated following two AZD1222 doses. The repertoires were collected only after the peak T cell response. CD4 TCRs covered the whole spike, strongest at regions 160-218 and 743-854. Most donors were white British, females outnumbered males, and clonal diversity was possibly underestimated.

The starting material was peripheral blood, obtained 28 days after the second AZD1222 dose. The chain is built from TRBV3-1 (or the pseudogene TRBV3-2) and TRBJ1-5; D is possibly TRBD1 (6 bases). This TCR was recovered from an adult who received the AZD1222 COVID-19 vaccine. The CDR3, as DNA: TGTGCCAGCAGCCAAGATTTGCAGGGGTTCCGGCCCCAGCATTTT. As protein: CASSQDLQGFRPQHF.